The next 5 T cell receptor beta chains were all read from a single sample in a study of shared T cell receptors in the human thymus listed by TCRdb under 2021. Library prep was done by the immunoSEQ multiplex PCR assay. TCRdb took this table from immuneACCESS and kept in-frame rearrangements with V and J called. Such tables lack part of the clones; where checked against another copy, unresolved V genes explain under half of the gap, and the rest is unexplained. In this sample the table shows roughly 500,000 clones, around 78% of which occur a single time. The ten largest account for more than 0.01% of the sample. These same data were also listed under a study on human thymus T cells.

The sample was thymocytes. The origin of the receptors is a boy under two years old with a congenital heart defect. Donor details come from another sample of the same person, matched by shared clones.

The genes are TRBV30 and TRBJ2-7; 10 bases agree with TRBD2. V was pared by 3 bases and J by 5 bases, with 19 bases of the junction left unmatched. The CDR3 length is 18 residues. The germline V gene has CDR1 GTSNPN and CDR2 SVGIG (reference sequence). The CDR3 sequence: CAWSGLGLAGVFQDEQYF. The DNA for the CDR3 is TGTGCCTGGAGCGGCCTGGGGCTAGCGGGAGTTTTTCAGGACGAGCAGTACTTC.

The CDR3 nucleotides are TGCGCCAGCAGCCAAGAGAGGAGCTTGAGGTATGGCTACACCTTC. Protein product: CASSQERSLRYGYTF. V and J are TRBV4-3 and TRBJ1-2; D is ambiguous. Looked up from germline, CDR1 is LGHNA and CDR2 is YSLEER. Trimming removed 0 bases from V and 5 bases from J, with 13 bases in between. The CDR3 totals 15 residues.

V is TRBV5-1 and J is TRBJ1-2, with 9 bases matching TRBD1. The CDR3 is 14 amino acids. The germline CDR1 and CDR2 sequences are SGHRS and YFSETQ. V lost 7 bases, J lost 4 bases, and 8 bases stayed unmatched. In nucleotides, the CDR3 is TGCGCCAGCCGACCGGGACAGGGAGGCTATGGCTACACCTTC. Its protein product is CASRPGQGGYGYTF.

This chain uses TRBV10-1 with TRBJ1-5; 8 bases agree with TRBD1. Germline lookup yields CDR1 WNHNN and CDR2 SYGVQD (reference sequence). CDR3 length equals 14 residues. V dropped 6 bases and J dropped 6; count of bases not matched to a gene: 7. CDR3 protein: CASRRTGRFQPQHF. In DNA form, the CDR3 reads TGCGCCAGCAGGAGGACAGGGAGGTTTCAGCCCCAGCATTTT.

The V call is TRBV7-9, the J call TRBJ2-7; the match to TRBD1 covers 10 bases. J was trimmed by 2 bases and V by 5 bases; bases with no gene match: 9. From germline, CDR1 is SEHNR and CDR2 FQNEAQ (reference sequence). The CDR3 covers 16 residues. In DNA form, the CDR3 reads TGTGCCAGCAGCCTCACGAGACAGGGGGCCCCCTACGAGCAGTACTTC. Translating gives CASSLTRQGAPYEQYF. The full variable domain, rest sourced from reference TRBV7-9 and TRBJ2-7, is DTGVSQNPRHKITKRGQNVTFRCDPISEHNRLYWYRQTLGQGPEFLTYFQNEAQLEKSRLLSDRFSAERPKGSFSTLEIQRTEQGDSAMYLCASSLTRQGAPYEQYFGPGTRLTVT.